The clone carrying this T cell receptor (beta chain) was seen more than once but under ten times. The data belong to a study of blood T cells in healthy people across ages. Germline V gene data show CDR1 as SGHDT and CDR2 as YYEEEE. V gave up 2 bases and J gave up 2 bases, with 9 bases separating them. The length of the CDR3 is 14 residues. For the second PCR, which ran for about 6 to 11 cycles, a sample-barcoded 5' primer and a J-beta primer mix were used. Each CDR3 protein gets one entry after TCRdb re-called the 5' RACE reads with MiXCR. Of 1.5 million to 2 million distinct CDR3 sequences listed, about 28% were seen once; the top ten hold about 7.7%.

This chain joins TRBV5-6 and TRBJ2-3; no clear D gene. Sequenced: blood. The receptor was derived from a young woman in good health. As DNA, the CDR3 is TGTGCCAGCAGCTTTAGGTGGATCACAGATACGCAGTATTTT. Residues: CASSFRWITDTQYF.